This TCR beta chain was identified during a study of blood T cell repertoires in COVID-19. The CDR3 contains 15 residues. The V gene's germline CDR1 is SGHDN and CDR2 FVKESK. V gave up 5 bases and J gave up 1 base, with 14 bases separating them. Profiled with immunoSEQ multiplex PCR; TCRdb holds only in-frame clones, not every one. The sample lists tens of thousands of clones, approximately 83% occurring once. V gene TRBV14 combines with J gene TRBJ2-5; tentatively, D is TRBD2 (5 bases). This TCR came from a human donor in a cohort sampled during active COVID-19. The source material was peripheral blood. The CDR3 region has the DNA TGTGCCAGCAGCGCCGGCGGGCGACTCCAAGAGACCCAGTACTTC. It encodes CASSAGGRLQETQYF. The variable domain in full, with the rest retrieved from reference TRBV14 and TRBJ2-5, is EAGVTQFPSHSVIEKGQTVTLRCDPISGHDNLYWYRRVMGKEIKFLLHFVKESKQDESGMPNNRFLAERTGGTYSTLKVQPAELEDSGVYFCASSAGGRLQETQYFGPGTRLLVL.